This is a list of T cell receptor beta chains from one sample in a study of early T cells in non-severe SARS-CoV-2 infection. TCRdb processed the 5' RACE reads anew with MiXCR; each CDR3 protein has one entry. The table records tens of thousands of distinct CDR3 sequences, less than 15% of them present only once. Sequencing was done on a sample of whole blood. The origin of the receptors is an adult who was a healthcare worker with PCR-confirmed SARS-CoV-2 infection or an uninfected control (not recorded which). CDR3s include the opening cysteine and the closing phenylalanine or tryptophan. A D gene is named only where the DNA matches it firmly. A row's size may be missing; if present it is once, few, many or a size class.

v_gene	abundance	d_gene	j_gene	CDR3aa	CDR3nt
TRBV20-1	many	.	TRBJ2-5	CSARGLTQETQYF	TGCAGTGCTAGGGGACTCACTCAAGAGACCCAGTACTTC
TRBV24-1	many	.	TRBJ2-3	CATSDQDTQYF	TGTGCCACCAGTGATCAAGATACGCAGTATTTT
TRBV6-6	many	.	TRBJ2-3	CASTPFLRDTQYF	TGTGCCAGCACCCCTTTCTTGCGAGATACGCAGTATTTT
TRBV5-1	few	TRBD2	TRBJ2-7	CASSITTSGVPYEQYF	TGCGCCAGCAGCATTACGACTAGCGGGGTCCCTTACGAGCAGTACTTC
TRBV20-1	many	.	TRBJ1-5	CSASTTGRDHQPQHF	TGCAGTGCTAGCACGACAGGAAGGGACCATCAGCCCCAGCATTTT
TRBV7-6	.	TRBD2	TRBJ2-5	CASSLALAGSETQYF	TGTGCCAGCAGCTTAGCGCTAGCGGGATCGGAGACCCAGTACTTC
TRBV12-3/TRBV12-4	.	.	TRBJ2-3	CASSSRTESYTQYF	TGTGCCAGCAGTTCAAGGACAGAATCGTATACGCAGTATTTT
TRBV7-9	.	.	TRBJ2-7	CASGEYEQYF	TGTGCCAGCGGAGAGTACGAGCAGTACTTC
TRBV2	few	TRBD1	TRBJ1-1	CASRETPGQGRNTEAFF	TGTGCCAGCAGGGAGACACCGGGACAGGGGCGTAACACTGAAGCTTTCTTT
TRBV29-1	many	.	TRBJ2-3	CSVELLGFGDTQYF	TGCAGCGTTGAGTTGTTGGGGTTCGGGGATACGCAGTATTTT
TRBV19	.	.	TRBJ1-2	CASSIGLSYGYTF	TGTGCCAGTAGTATAGGACTGAGCTATGGCTACACCTTC